These 28 T cell receptor beta chains were sequenced from one sample in a study of OX40 agonist ivuxolimab in advanced cancers. Clones were read by immunoSEQ multiplex PCR, and TCRdb kept only the in-frame ones, dropping some. The sample lists about 46,000 clones; over 75% were seen once. Here the sequenced sample was CD4+ or CD8+ T cells sorted from blood, taken in a trial of the OX40 agonist ivuxolimab. These receptors all come from an adult with an advanced solid tumor such as melanoma, head and neck, liver or kidney cancer.

The V gene is TRBV28, the J gene TRBJ1-1; no clear D. CDR3 length: 11 residues. CDR1 is MDHEN, CDR2 SYDVKM, per germline. V was trimmed by 3 bases and J by 9 bases, leaving 8 bases between them. The CDR3 region is CASSFSCQAFF. CDR3 sequence (DNA): TGTGCCAGCAGTTTCAGCTGCCAAGCTTTCTTT.

This chain joins TRBV4-1 and TRBJ2-5; a possible D gene is TRBD2 (5 bases). This CDR3 region has 14 residues. Germline lookup yields CDR1 MGHRA and CDR2 YSYEKL. V was pared by 0 bases and J by 5 bases, with 10 bases between. CDR3 protein: CASSQDLAEETQYF. CDR3 nucleotides: TGCGCCAGCAGCCAAGACCTAGCTGAGGAGACCCAGTACTTC.

V usage is TRBV7-2 and J usage is TRBJ2-1; TRBD2 agrees at 13 bases. Per the germline V gene, CDR1 is SGHTA and CDR2 is FQGNSA. The CDR3 covers 15 residues. The J segment lost 6 bases and the V segment lost 5 bases, leaving 4 bases of the junction unmatched. This chain's CDR3 is CASSPTSGRANEQFF. CDR3 sequence (DNA): TGTGCCAGCAGCCCTACTAGCGGGAGGGCCAATGAGCAGTTCTTC.

The chain has TRBV19 and TRBJ1-5; 8 positions agree with TRBD1. The length of the CDR3 is 14 residues. From germline, CDR1 is LNHDA and CDR2 SQIVND (reference sequence). J lost 5 bases, V lost 8 bases, and 8 bases had no gene match. The CDR3 sequence: CASDPGGDHQPQHF. In DNA, the CDR3 is TGTGCCAGTGACCCAGGGGGCGATCATCAGCCCCAGCATTTT.

CDR3 DNA sequence: TGTGCCAGCAGTCTGACAGGGGGCTCCGAGCAGTACGTC. This codes for CASSLTGGSEQYV. The rearrangement joins TRBV6-5 to TRBJ2-7, with 10 bases lining up with TRBD1. The junction had 4 bases not matched to a gene; V was cut back by 5 bases and J by 6 bases. Germline CDR1 and CDR2: MNHEY and SVGAGI. This CDR3 is 13 amino acids long.

This clone was picked up one time. The rearrangement uses TRBV9 and TRBJ2-7; TRBD1 matches at 7 bases. V shed 0 bases and J 2 bases; nucleotides not matched to a gene: 2. CDR3 length: 14 amino acids. The germline V gene encodes CDR1 SGDLS and CDR2 YYNGEE. For the CDR3, the DNA is TGTGCCAGCAGCGTAGACCAGGGGGCCTACGAGCAGTACTTC. This sequence encodes CASSVDQGAYEQYF.

This chain joins TRBV6-5 and TRBJ1-5; D not certain. This CDR3 is built from 14 residues. Trimming pared 4 bases from V and 6 bases from J, leaving 13 bases between. Germline V gives CDR1 MNHEY, CDR2 SVGAGI. This CDR3 reads CASSSGVFSQPQHF. DNA for the CDR3: TGTGCCAGCAGTTCTGGTGTTTTCAGTCAGCCCCAGCATTTT.

The V call is TRBV6-1, the J call TRBJ2-7, with 9 bases lining up with TRBD1. The CDR3 contains 13 residues. Germline lookup yields CDR1 MNHNS and CDR2 SASEGT. CDR3 protein: CASTGGASYEQYV. CDR3 bases: TGTGCGAGCACAGGGGGCGCTTCCTACGAGCAGTACGTC.

The genes are TRBV18 and TRBJ2-3, with D perhaps TRBD1 (6 bases). V lost 3 bases and J 3 bases, leaving 19 bases between the germline ends. Per germline, CDR1 KGHSH and CDR2 LQKENI. The CDR3 runs 17 residues. The CDR3 region has the DNA TGTGCCAGCTCACCGGGAACAGACAGGATTGAAACAGATACGCAGTATTTT. Translating gives CASSPGTDRIETDTQYF. Drawing the rest from reference TRBV18 and TRBJ2-3, the complete variable domain is NAGVMQNPRHLVRRRGQEARLRCSPMKGHSHVYWYRQLPEEGLKFMVYLQKENIIDESGMPKERFSAEFPKEGPSILRIQQVVRGDSAAYFCASSPGTDRIETDTQYFGPGTRLTVL.

V gene TRBV15 combines with J gene TRBJ2-4; 11 bases map to TRBD2. Germline V lookup: CDR1 LNHNV, CDR2 YYDKDF (reference sequence). The CDR3 contains 20 residues. V shed 6 bases, J shed 0 bases, and the junction held 16 bases outside the gene matches. Written as DNA, the CDR3 is TGTGCCACCAGTACCGACCCCGGGACTAGCGGATCAATAGCCAAAAACATTCAGTACTTC. It encodes CATSTDPGTSGSIAKNIQYF.

J is TRBJ2-5 and V is TRBV19, with D possibly being TRBD1 (5 bases). Deletions cut 4 bases from V and 7 bases from J, with 10 bases between. Germline CDR1 reads LNHDA; CDR2 reads SQIVND (reference sequence). The CDR3 length is 12 residues. This CDR3 is CASSTGSPTQYF. The CDR3 DNA is TGTGCCAGTAGTACAGGGTCCCCGACCCAGTACTTC.

This rearrangement joins TRBV27 to TRBJ2-7; 8 bases fit TRBD2. The CDR3 has 16 amino acids. Germline assignment: CDR1 MNHEY and CDR2 SMNVEV (reference sequence). J lost 3 bases, V lost 4 bases, and 11 bases had no gene match. CDR3 sequence (DNA): TGTGCCAGCAGTTCTGGCGGGAGGACTACAATCTACGAGCAGTACTTC. Translated: CASSSGGRTTIYEQYF.

V usage is TRBV7-8 and J usage is TRBJ2-2, with 8 bases lining up with TRBD1. The V segment lost 5 bases and the J segment 3 bases; nucleotides outside the gene matches: 11. The CDR3 covers 17 residues. The V gene's germline CDR1 is SGHVS and CDR2 FQNEAQ. CDR3: CASSPSGDRTYTGELFF. CDR3 nucleotides: TGTGCCAGCAGCCCATCCGGGGACAGGACGTACACCGGGGAGCTGTTTTTT. Full variable domain (remainder filled in from reference TRBV7-8 and TRBJ2-2): GAGVSQSPRYKVAKRGQDVALRCDPISGHVSLFWYQQALGQGPEFLTYFQNEAQLDKSGLPSDRFFAERPEGSVSTLKIQRTQQEDSAVYLCASSPSGDRTYTGELFFGEGSRLTVL.

The rearrangement joins TRBV5-6 to TRBJ2-5, with 10 bases aligning to TRBD1. Judging by the DNA end, TRBJ2-7 fits better; the J call may be wrong. Germline CDR1 is SGHDT and CDR2 is YYEEEE. This CDR3 is 13 amino acids long. In DNA, the CDR3 is TGTGCCAGCAATTCGGGACAGGGGTACGAGCAGTACTTC. Protein: CASNSGQGYEQYF.

The rearrangement uses TRBV6-5 and TRBJ2-1; 8 nucleotides align to TRBD1. The CDR3 covers 14 residues. The germline gives CDR1 MNHEY, CDR2 SVGAGI. The V and J ends lost 8 bases and 0 bases, in that order; junction bases with no gene match: 3. The CDR3 spells CASCQGASYNEQFF. The CDR3 DNA follows: TGTGCCAGCTGCCAGGGGGCCTCCTACAATGAGCAGTTCTTC.

This chain connects TRBV14 to TRBJ2-7, with 7 bases identical to TRBD1. In germline, CDR1 is SGHDN, CDR2 FVKESK. The CDR3 totals 13 residues. J gave up 3 bases and V 4 bases, and 3 bases lay outside the gene matches. The CDR3: CASSLTGDYEQYF. CDR3 nucleotide sequence: TGTGCCAGCAGCCTCACAGGGGACTACGAGCAGTACTTC.

A remark on this clone: The germline gene is not matched at one end of the junction; a read error may be the cause. The gene calls are TRBV7-9 and TRBJ1-2, with TRBD1 identical over 9 bases. The CDR3 extends over 16 amino acids. The germline V gene encodes CDR1 SEHNR and CDR2 FQNEAQ (reference sequence). The CDR3 DNA sequence: TGTGCCACCAGCGGACTAGACAGGGGGGGTAACTATGGCTACACCTTC. Protein: CATSGLDRGGNYGYTF.

This chain uses TRBV7-6 with TRBJ2-7; 8 bases agree with TRBD1. The length of the CDR3 is 14 residues. Germline assignment: CDR1 SGHVS and CDR2 FNYEAQ. J was trimmed by 7 bases and V by 4 bases; bases with no gene match: 9. CDR3 protein: CASSSEDRGPEQYF. DNA for the CDR3: TGTGCCAGCAGCTCAGAAGACAGGGGCCCGGAGCAGTACTTC.

V is TRBV19 and J is TRBJ1-5; D unresolved. The CDR3 has 14 amino acids. The germline V and J ends were trimmed by 6 bases and 6 bases, with 15 bases remaining between them. CDR1 is LNHDA, CDR2 SQIVND, per germline (reference sequence). The CDR3 sequence is CASSPPGWSQPQHF. CDR3 DNA sequence: TGTGCCAGTAGCCCCCCAGGATGGAGTCAGCCCCAGCATTTT.

This chain joins TRBV9 and TRBJ2-3, with 10 bases that match TRBD2. There are 16 residues in the CDR3. V lost 4 bases, J lost 4 bases, and 9 bases stayed unmatched. CDR1 is SGDLS, CDR2 YYNGEE, per germline. The DNA of the CDR3 is TGTGCCAGCAGCCTCCCTAGCGGGGGATTTTCAGATACGCAGTATTTT. Translation: CASSLPSGGFSDTQYF.

This chain uses TRBV4-2 with TRBJ1-5; no definite D call. CDR1 is LGHNA and CDR2 is YNFKEQ in the germline V gene. V was cut by 0 bases and J by 0 bases, with 6 bases left in between. This CDR3 is built from 15 residues. The CDR3 sequence: CASSQDGYSNQPQHF. The CDR3 DNA reads as TGTGCCAGCAGCCAAGATGGTTATAGCAATCAGCCCCAGCATTTT.

The chain joins TRBV19 to TRBJ1-5; D gene ambiguous. The CDR3 totals 15 residues. Germline V gene data show CDR1 as LNHDA and CDR2 as SQIVND (reference sequence). Trimming left V 1 base short and J 0 bases short, with 7 bases between. The CDR3 sequence: CASSIAAFSNQPQHF. The CDR3 DNA is TGTGCCAGTAGTATAGCCGCTTTTAGCAATCAGCCCCAGCATTTT.

This clone was picked up one time. The chain recombines TRBV9 with TRBJ2-2; D not resolved. CDR1 and CDR2 (germline): SGDLS, YYNGEE. This CDR3 is 13 amino acids long. Deletions cut 5 bases from V and 4 bases from J, with 9 bases between. In nucleotides, the CDR3 is TGTGCCAGCAGGGCCCGTGGCACCGGGGAGCTGTTTTTT. Protein sequence: CASRARGTGELFF.

The chain combines TRBV4-1 with TRBJ1-6, with D possibly being TRBD1 (5 bases). The CDR3 totals 15 residues. Germline V gene sequence: CDR1 MGHRA, CDR2 YSYEKL. V lost 0 bases, J lost 10 bases, and 13 bases lay in between. CDR3 protein: CASSQDPTGFSPLHF. The CDR3 region has the DNA TGCGCCAGCAGCCAAGACCCTACAGGCTTCTCACCCCTCCACTTT.

This sequence joins TRBV27 and TRBJ2-3; no clear D. This CDR3 has 12 residues. The V end lost 6 bases, the J end lost 2 bases, and 6 bases lay between the germline ends. CDR1 and CDR2 from the germline V gene are MNHEY and SMNVEV (reference sequence). Here the CDR3 DNA reads TGTGCCAGCAGATTCGTCACAGATACGCAGTATTTT. This sequence encodes CASRFVTDTQYF.

The rearrangement joins TRBV29-1 to TRBJ2-5; possible D gene TRBD1, 6 bases. The CDR3 consists of 14 residues. Germline CDR1 is SQVTM and CDR2 is ANQGSEA. Trimming cost V 7 bases and J 10 bases, with 25 bases left between them. The DNA of the CDR3 is TGCAGCGGACCTAGTGGCTCGCCCTCCAGGGGCCAGTACTTC. Translating gives CSGPSGSPSRGQYF.

This chain uses TRBV9 with TRBJ2-5; D ambiguous. This CDR3 has 15 residues. With 0 bases removed from V and 2 bases from J, the gap between germline ends came to 11 bases. Germline loops: CDR1 SGDLS, CDR2 YYNGEE. This CDR3 reads CASSVVGRYQETQYF. CDR3 nucleotide sequence: TGTGCCAGCAGCGTAGTGGGCCGGTATCAAGAGACCCAGTACTTC.

The sample holds one count of this clone. The gene calls are TRBV11-3 and TRBJ1-2; D call uncertain. The V gene lost 2 bases and the J gene lost 4 bases, with 8 bases spanning the gap. The CDR3 runs to 13 residues. From germline, CDR1 is SGHNT and CDR2 YENEEA. This CDR3 reads CASSLRAAYGYTF. CDR3 DNA: TGTGCCAGCAGCTTAAGGGCGGCCTATGGCTACACCTTC.